What follows are 14 T cell receptor beta chains derived from one specimen sequenced in a study of identical twins. TCRdb used MiXCR to reprocess the 5' RACE reads, holding one entry per CDR3 protein. The sample lists some 330,000 distinct CDR3 sequences; approximately 8.8% were seen once. The material sequenced was naive T cells sorted from blood. Source of these receptors: a woman aged 45-60 years in good health.

This clonotype appeared many times. V is TRBV11-2 and J is TRBJ1-2, with D possibly being TRBD1 (5 bases). The germline gives CDR1 SGHAT, CDR2 FQNNGV. This CDR3 contains 12 residues. The V end was cut by 6 bases, the J end by 4 bases, with 9 bases between. The CDR3 nucleotides read TGTGCCAGCAGTTCAGACAGCTATGGCTACACCTTC. Its protein product is CASSSDSYGYTF.

A few counts support this clonotype. The chain has TRBV20-1 and TRBJ2-3; 9 nucleotides line up with TRBD2. Germline CDR1 DFQATT, CDR2 SNEGSKA (reference sequence). The CDR3 consists of 14 residues. The CDR3 sequence is CSLRVAGVVNTQYF. Here the CDR3 DNA reads TGCAGCCTGAGAGTAGCGGGAGTAGTAAATACGCAGTATTTT.

Ten or more counts support this clonotype. V is TRBV12-5 and J is TRBJ2-2, with D possibly TRBD2 on 6 matching bases. Germline V gene lookup returns CDR1 LGHNT and CDR2 FRNRAP. The CDR3 is made up of 15 amino acids. Trimming shortened V by 7 bases and J by 1 base, and 13 bases separated the two germline ends. CDR3 protein: CASAPRGQNTGELFF. The CDR3 bases are TGTGCTAGTGCCCCGCGGGGCCAGAACACCGGGGAGCTGTTTTTT.

J is TRBJ1-1 and V is TRBV10-3; D remains ambiguous. Germline V CDR1 and CDR2: ENHRY, SYGVKD. The CDR3 loop spans 13 amino acids. V lost 5 bases to trimming and J lost 1 base, with 8 bases between them. This CDR3 reads CAISLLSNTEAFF. The CDR3 region has the DNA TGTGCCATCAGTCTGCTCTCGAACACTGAAGCTTTCTTT.

There are many counts of this clonotype. The gene calls are TRBV19 and TRBJ2-1, with TRBD1 matching over 7 bases. Germline V gives CDR1 LNHDA, CDR2 SQIVND (reference sequence). V trimming: 7 bases; J trimming: 3 bases; junction bases outside the gene matches: 3. CDR3 size: 13 residues. The CDR3 region is CASTRTGYNEQFF. CDR3 nucleotides: TGTGCCAGTACCCGGACAGGCTACAATGAGCAGTTCTTC.

The chain has TRBV7-9 and TRBJ2-1; D might be TRBD2 (6 bases). Germline V gives CDR1 SEHNR, CDR2 FQNEAQ (reference sequence). This CDR3 is 15 amino acids long. The germline V and J ends were trimmed by 0 bases and 3 bases, with 9 bases remaining between them. The CDR3 loop reads CASSLAGLVYNEQFF. CDR3 DNA sequence: TGTGCCAGCAGCTTAGCGGGACTGGTCTACAATGAGCAGTTCTTC.

The rearrangement uses TRBV14 and TRBJ2-1; 10 bases map to TRBD2. The V segment lost 7 bases and the J segment 1 base; nucleotides outside the gene matches: 10. The CDR3 contains 17 residues. Looked up from germline, CDR1 is SGHDN and CDR2 is FVKESK. As DNA, the CDR3 is TGTGCCAGCACCCCGGGAGCGGGAGGGGGGTCCTACAATGAGCAGTTCTTC. It codes for CASTPGAGGGSYNEQFF. The complete variable domain, with remaining parts taken from reference TRBV14 and TRBJ2-1, reads EAGVTQFPSHSVIEKGQTVTLRCDPISGHDNLYWYRRVMGKEIKFLLHFVKESKQDESGMPNNRFLAERTGGTYSTLKVQPAELEDSGVYFCASTPGAGGGSYNEQFFGPGTRLTVL.

There are many counts of this clonotype. The gene calls are TRBV20-1 and TRBJ2-3; 12 nucleotides align to TRBD2. V lost 3 bases and J lost 5; bases outside the gene matches: 6. The CDR3 covers 15 residues. Per the germline V gene, CDR1 is DFQATT and CDR2 is SNEGSKA (reference sequence). CDR3 DNA sequence: TGCAGTGCTAGCCTACTAGCGGGAGGAGTAGATACGCAGTATTTT. The encoded protein is CSASLLAGGVDTQYF.

Ten or more counts support this clonotype. This chain joins TRBV28 and TRBJ2-7, with a possible D match to TRBD1 (6 bases). This CDR3 contains 14 residues. Trimming cost V 5 bases and J 2 bases, with 13 bases left between them. Germline assignment: CDR1 MDHEN and CDR2 SYDVKM. For the CDR3, the DNA is TGTGCCAGCAGTCACCCGGGACAACCCTACGAGCAGTACGTC. Translated, it gives CASSHPGQPYEQYV.

This clonotype was found a few times. The chain uses TRBV7-3 and TRBJ2-1; D not resolved. V lost 3 bases, J lost 4 bases, and 10 bases lay in between. The length of the CDR3 is 14 residues. Germline CDR1 is SGHTA and CDR2 is FQGTGA. CDR3 sequence: CASSLTGLYNEQFF. The CDR3 DNA sequence: TGTGCCAGCAGCTTGACTGGGCTATACAATGAGCAGTTCTTC.

J is TRBJ1-6 and V is TRBV5-6; D unclear. The CDR3 length is 15 residues. CDR1 and CDR2 from the germline V gene are SGHDT and YYEEEE. Between the trimmed V and J ends, which lost 2 bases and 7 bases, there was a span of 13 bases. For the CDR3, the DNA is TGTGCCAGCAGCTTTCTGACCGCGATAAATTCACCCCTCCACTTT. It is translated as CASSFLTAINSPLHF.

This clonotype was seen at least ten times. The chain is built from TRBV25-1 and TRBJ2-2; D is ambiguous. The germline gives CDR1 MGHDK, CDR2 SYGVNS. Trimming stripped 5 bases from V and 5 bases from J, with 9 bases between. The CDR3 is 13 amino acids. The CDR3 spells CASSLKATGELFF. The DNA for the CDR3 is TGTGCCAGCAGTTTGAAAGCGACCGGGGAGCTGTTTTTT.

This chain uses TRBV28 with TRBJ2-7, with TRBD1 matching over 9 bases. The CDR3 extends over 16 amino acids. Germline CDR1 MDHEN, CDR2 SYDVKM. Trimming took 4 bases from V and 6 from J; bases not matched to a gene: 13. CDR3 nucleotide sequence: TGTGCCAGCAGTTCTTTTACAGGGGGCGGACTTGGCGAGCAGTACTTC. It yields the protein CASSSFTGGGLGEQYF.

This clonotype was recorded a few times. This chain links TRBV12-3 or TRBV12-4 with TRBJ1-4; 7 bases align to TRBD1. The length of the CDR3 is 15 residues. The trim removed 6 bases at V and 5 bases at J, leaving 9 bases unmatched. The CDR3 reads CASRPTGAKNEKLFF. The CDR3 nucleotides are TGTGCCAGCAGACCCACAGGGGCCAAGAATGAAAAACTGTTTTTT.